This TCR beta chain derives from a study of blood T cell repertoires in COVID-19. At the level of the study: From the United States, Italy and Spain came samples of acute and convalescent COVID-19. T cells, B-cell-depleted T cells, or PBMCs supplied cDNA or gDNA.

Source study methods: Amplifying reference gene primers gave estimates of nucleated cell counts. Some clones are missing from TCRdb's copy, which holds only in-frame ones; the method was immunoSEQ multiplex PCR. The DNA gave D and trimming, while V, J and clone size come from that table. The data hold under 300,000 clones, with approximately 82% observed a single time. The CDR3 is made up of 14 amino acids. The J segment lost 4 bases and the V segment lost 5 bases, leaving 7 bases of the junction unmatched. The germline gives CDR1 SGHRS, CDR2 YFSETQ. This clonotype originated in an elderly woman with active or convalescent COVID-19. The chain combines TRBV5-1 with TRBJ2-3; 7 bases are shared with TRBD1. The sequencing sample was made of peripheral blood. The CDR3 region is CASRRDRYPDTQYF. The CDR3 nucleotides are TGCGCCAGCAGGAGGGACAGATACCCAGATACGCAGTATTTT.